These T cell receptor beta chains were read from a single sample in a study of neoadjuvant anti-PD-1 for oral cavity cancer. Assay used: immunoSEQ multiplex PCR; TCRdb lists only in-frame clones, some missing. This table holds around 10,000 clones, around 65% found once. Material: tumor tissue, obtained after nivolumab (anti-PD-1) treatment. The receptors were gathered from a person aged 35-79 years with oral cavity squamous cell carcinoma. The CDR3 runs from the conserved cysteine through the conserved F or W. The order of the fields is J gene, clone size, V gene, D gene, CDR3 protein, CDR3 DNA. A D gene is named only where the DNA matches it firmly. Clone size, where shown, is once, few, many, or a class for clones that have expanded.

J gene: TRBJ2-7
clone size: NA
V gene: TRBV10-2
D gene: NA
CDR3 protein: CASGSYEQYF
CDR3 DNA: TGCGCCAGCGGGAGCTACGAGCAGTACTTC

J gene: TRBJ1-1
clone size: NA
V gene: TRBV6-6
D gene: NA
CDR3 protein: CASSLDKNTEAFF
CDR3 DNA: TGTGCCAGCAGCCTGGACAAGAACACTGAAGCTTTCTTT

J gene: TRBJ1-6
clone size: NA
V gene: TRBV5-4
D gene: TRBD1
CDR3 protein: CASSLRQGDNSPLHF
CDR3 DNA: TGTGCCAGCAGCTTGAGACAGGGGGATAATTCACCCCTCCACTTT

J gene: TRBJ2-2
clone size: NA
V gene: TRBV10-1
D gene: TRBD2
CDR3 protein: CASSEGTSGTGELFF
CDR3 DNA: TGCGCCAGCAGTGAGGGGACTAGCGGAACCGGGGAGCTGTTTTTT

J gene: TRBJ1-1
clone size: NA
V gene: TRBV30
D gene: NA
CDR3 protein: CAWSLPPSTEAFF
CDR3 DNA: TGTGCCTGGAGCCTACCCCCATCGACTGAAGCTTTCTTT

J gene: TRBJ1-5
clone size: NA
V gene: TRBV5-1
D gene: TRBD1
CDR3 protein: CASSSDRDQPQHF
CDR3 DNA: TGCGCCAGCAGCTCGGACAGGGATCAGCCCCAGCATTTT

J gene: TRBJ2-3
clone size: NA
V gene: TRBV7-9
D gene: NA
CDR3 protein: CASSSRGTDTQYF
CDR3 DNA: TGTGCCAGCAGCTCTCGGGGCACAGATACGCAGTATTTT

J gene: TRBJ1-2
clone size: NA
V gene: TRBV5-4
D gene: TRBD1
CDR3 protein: CASSFGDRDYGYTF
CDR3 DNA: TGTGCCAGCAGCTTTGGGGACAGGGATTATGGCTACACCTTC

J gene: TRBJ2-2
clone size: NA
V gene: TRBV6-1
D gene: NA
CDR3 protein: CASRAPRDSGELFF
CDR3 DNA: TGTGCCAGCCGGGCACCGCGGGATTCCGGGGAGCTGTTTTTT

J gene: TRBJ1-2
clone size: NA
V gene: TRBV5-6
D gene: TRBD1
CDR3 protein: CASSPGQGGTYGYTF
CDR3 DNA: TGTGCCAGCAGCCCAGGACAGGGGGGGACCTATGGCTACACCTTC

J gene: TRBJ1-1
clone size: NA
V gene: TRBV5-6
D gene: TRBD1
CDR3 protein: CASRGRGPNTEAFF
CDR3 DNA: TGTGCCAGCAGGGGGAGGGGGCCAAACACTGAAGCTTTCTTT

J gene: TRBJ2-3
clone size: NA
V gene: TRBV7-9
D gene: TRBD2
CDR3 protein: CASSPGTSGGDTQYF
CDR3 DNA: TGTGCCAGCAGCCCCGGGACTAGCGGCGGAGATACGCAGTATTTT

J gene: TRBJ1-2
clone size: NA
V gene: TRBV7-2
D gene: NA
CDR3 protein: CASSLDRINYGYTF
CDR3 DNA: TGTGCCAGCAGCCTAGACAGGATTAACTATGGCTACACCTTC

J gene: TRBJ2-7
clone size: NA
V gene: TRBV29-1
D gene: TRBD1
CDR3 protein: CSYRTGDSYEQYF
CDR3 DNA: TGCAGCTATCGGACAGGGGACTCCTACGAGCAGTACTTC

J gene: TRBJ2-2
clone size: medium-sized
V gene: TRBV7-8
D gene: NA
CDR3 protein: CASSPTGYEELFF
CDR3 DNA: TGTGCCAGCAGCCCCACAGGGTATGAGGAGCTGTTTTTT

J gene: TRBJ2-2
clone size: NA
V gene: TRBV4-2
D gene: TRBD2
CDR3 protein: CASSQDVGSGRAGELFF
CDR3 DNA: TGTGCCAGCAGCCAAGACGTTGGTAGCGGGAGGGCCGGGGAGCTGTTTTTT

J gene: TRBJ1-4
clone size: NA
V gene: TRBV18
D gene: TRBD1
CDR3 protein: CASSSRDRVGEKLFF
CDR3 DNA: TGTGCCAGCTCATCGAGGGACAGAGTCGGCGAAAAACTGTTTTTT

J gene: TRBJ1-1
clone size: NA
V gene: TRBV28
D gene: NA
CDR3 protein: CASYLTGNTEAFF
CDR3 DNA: TGTGCCAGCTACTTAACAGGAAATACTGAAGCTTTCTTT

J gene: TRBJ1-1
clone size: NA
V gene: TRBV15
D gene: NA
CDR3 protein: CATSSQRTEAFF
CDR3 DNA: TGTGCCACCAGTTCTCAAAGGACTGAAGCTTTCTTT

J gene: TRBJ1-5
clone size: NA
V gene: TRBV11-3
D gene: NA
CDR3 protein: CASSLWAGRKNQPQHF
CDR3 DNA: TGTGCCAGCAGCTTATGGGCAGGGAGGAAGAATCAGCCCCAGCATTTT

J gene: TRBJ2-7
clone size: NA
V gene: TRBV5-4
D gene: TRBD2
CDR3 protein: CASSPGLAGTYEQYF
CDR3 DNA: TGTGCCAGCAGCCCGGGACTAGCGGGAACTTACGAGCAGTACTTC

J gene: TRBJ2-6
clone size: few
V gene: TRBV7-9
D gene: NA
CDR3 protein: CASSPLARGANVLTF
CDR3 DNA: TGTGCCAGCAGCCCCCTAGCGAGGGGGGCCAACGTCCTGACTTTC

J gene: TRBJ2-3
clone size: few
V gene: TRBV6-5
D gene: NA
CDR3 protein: CASSYGGYEGDTQYF
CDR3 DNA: TGTGCCAGCAGTTACGGGGGCTACGAGGGAGATACGCAGTATTTT

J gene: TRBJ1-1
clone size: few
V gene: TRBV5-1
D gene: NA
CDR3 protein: CASSLGRLNTEAFF
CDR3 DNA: TGCGCCAGCAGCTTGGGGCGGCTGAACACTGAAGCTTTCTTT

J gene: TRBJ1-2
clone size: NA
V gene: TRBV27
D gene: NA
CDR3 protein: CASSLGQGRGGYTF
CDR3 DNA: TGTGCCAGCAGTTTGGGTCAGGGAAGGGGTGGCTACACCTTC

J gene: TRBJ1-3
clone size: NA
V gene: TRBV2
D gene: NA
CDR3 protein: CASSARRVDAGHSGNTIYF
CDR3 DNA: TGTGCCAGCAGTGCCCGAAGGGTTGATGCAGGTCACTCTGGAAACACCATATATTTT